The clone carrying this T cell receptor (beta chain) was seen a handful of times. Its antigen is still unknown. TCRdb re-derived calls from the reads in MiXCR, one entry per CDR3 protein. The data show roughly 340,000 distinct CDR3 sequences, 29% seen once. The germline V and J ends were trimmed by 5 bases and 2 bases, with 16 bases remaining between them. CDR1 and CDR2 (germline): SEHNR, FQNEAQ (reference sequence). This CDR3 is built from 15 residues. The data were taken from a study of T cell repertoires in cytomegalovirus infection. Study context: Newly reported HLA-C-restricted and thoroughly characterized HLA-B-restricted CMV epitopes were employed.

This receptor was taken from a human donor in good health (CMV status not recorded). Some clones in this sample may be carry-over from other donors' samples. The chain has TRBV7-9 and TRBJ2-7; D is perhaps TRBD2 (7 bases). Sequenced material: cultured PBMCs, taken from culture after CMV antigen stimulation. The CDR3 sequence is CASSPLGGGTYEQYF. The CDR3 DNA follows: TGTGCCAGCAGCCCCTTAGGGGGGGGGACCTACGAGCAGTACTTC.